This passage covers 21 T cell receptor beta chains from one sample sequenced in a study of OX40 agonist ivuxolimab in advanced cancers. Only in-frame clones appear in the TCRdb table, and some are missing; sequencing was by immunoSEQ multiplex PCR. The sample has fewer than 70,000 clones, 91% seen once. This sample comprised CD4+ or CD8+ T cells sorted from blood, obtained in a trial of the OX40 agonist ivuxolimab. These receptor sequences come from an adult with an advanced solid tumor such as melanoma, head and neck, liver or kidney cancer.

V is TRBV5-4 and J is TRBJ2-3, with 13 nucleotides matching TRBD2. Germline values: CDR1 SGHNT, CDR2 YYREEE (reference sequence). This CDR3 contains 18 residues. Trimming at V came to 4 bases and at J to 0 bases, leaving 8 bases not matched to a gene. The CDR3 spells CASSLRTSGGASTDTQYF. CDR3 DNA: TGTGCCAGCAGCCTCCGGACTAGCGGGGGCGCTAGCACAGATACGCAGTATTTT.

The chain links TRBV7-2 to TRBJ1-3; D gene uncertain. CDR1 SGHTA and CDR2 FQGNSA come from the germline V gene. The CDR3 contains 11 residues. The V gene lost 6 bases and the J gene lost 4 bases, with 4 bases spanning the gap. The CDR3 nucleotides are TGTGCCAGCAGTTCCGGAAACACCATATATTTT. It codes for CASSSGNTIYF.

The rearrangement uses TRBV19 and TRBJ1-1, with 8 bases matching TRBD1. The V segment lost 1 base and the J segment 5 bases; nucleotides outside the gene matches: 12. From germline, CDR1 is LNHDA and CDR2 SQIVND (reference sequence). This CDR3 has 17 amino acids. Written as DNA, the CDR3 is TGTGCCAGTAGTATAGTCTGGCAGGGGGCAAGAAGGACTGAAGCTTTCTTT. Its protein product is CASSIVWQGARRTEAFF.

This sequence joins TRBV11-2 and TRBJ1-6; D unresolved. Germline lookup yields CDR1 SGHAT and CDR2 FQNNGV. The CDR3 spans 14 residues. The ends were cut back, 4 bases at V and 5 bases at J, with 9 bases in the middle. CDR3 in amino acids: CASSSTSNNSPLHF. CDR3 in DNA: TGTGCCAGCAGCTCGACATCCAATAATTCACCCCTCCACTTT.

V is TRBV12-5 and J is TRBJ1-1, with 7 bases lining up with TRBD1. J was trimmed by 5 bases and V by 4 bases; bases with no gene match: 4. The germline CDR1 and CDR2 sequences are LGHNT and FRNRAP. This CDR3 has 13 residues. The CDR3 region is CASGSSGGTEAFF. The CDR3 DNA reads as TGTGCTAGTGGTTCCTCAGGGGGGACTGAAGCTTTCTTT.

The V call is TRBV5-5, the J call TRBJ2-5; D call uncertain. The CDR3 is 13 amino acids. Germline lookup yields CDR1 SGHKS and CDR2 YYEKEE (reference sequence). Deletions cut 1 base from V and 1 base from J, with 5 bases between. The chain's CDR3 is CASSLLAQETQYF. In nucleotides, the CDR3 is TGTGCCAGCAGCTTGTTAGCCCAAGAGACCCAGTACTTC.

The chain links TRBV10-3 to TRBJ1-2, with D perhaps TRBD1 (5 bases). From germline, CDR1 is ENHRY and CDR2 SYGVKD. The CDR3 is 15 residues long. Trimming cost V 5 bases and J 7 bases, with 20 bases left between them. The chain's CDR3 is CAISRDSDSLGGYTF. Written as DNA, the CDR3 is TGTGCCATCAGTCGAGACTCCGACAGCCTGGGTGGCTACACCTTC.

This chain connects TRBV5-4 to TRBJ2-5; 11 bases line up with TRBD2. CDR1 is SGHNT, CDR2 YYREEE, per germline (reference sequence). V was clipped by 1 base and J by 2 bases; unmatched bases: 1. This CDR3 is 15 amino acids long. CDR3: CASSLIAGGQETQYF. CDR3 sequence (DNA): TGTGCCAGCAGCTTGATAGCGGGAGGGCAAGAGACCCAGTACTTC.

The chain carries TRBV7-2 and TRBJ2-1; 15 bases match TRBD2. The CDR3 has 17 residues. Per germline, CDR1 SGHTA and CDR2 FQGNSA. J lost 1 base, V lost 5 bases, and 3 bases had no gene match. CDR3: CASSPGTSGRSYNEQFF. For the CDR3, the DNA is TGTGCCAGCAGCCCCGGGACTAGCGGGAGGTCCTACAATGAGCAGTTCTTC.

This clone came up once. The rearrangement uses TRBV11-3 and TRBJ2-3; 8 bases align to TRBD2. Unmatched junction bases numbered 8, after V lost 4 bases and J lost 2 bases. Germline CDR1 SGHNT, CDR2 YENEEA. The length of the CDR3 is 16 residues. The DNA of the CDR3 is TGTGCCAGCAGCTCCGTCGGAGCGGGAGCCACAGATACGCAGTATTTT. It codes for CASSSVGAGATDTQYF.

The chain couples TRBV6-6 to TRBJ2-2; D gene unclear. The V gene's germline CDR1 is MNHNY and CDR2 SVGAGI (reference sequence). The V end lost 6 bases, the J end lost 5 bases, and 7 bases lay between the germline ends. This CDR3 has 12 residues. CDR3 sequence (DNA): TGTGCCAGCAGGGCCCTTACCGGGGAGCTGTTTTTT. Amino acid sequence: CASRALTGELFF.

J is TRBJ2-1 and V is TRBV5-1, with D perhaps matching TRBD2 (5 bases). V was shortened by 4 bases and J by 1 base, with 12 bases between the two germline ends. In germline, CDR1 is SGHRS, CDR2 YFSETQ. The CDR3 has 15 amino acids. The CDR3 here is CASSPSGESYNEQFF. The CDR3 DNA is TGCGCCAGCAGCCCGAGCGGAGAATCCTACAATGAGCAGTTCTTC.

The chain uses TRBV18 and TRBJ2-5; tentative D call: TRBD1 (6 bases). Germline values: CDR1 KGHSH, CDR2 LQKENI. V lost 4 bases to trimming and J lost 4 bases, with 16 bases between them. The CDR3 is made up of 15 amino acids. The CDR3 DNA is TGTGCCAGCTCACGGGACCAGGGGAAAGGAGAGACCCAGTACTTC. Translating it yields CASSRDQGKGETQYF.

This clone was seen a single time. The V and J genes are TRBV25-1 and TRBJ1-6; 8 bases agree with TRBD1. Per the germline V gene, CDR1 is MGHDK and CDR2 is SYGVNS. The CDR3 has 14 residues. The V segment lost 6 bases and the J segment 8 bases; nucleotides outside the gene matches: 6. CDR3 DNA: TGTGCCAGCAGAGACGACAGGGGATATTCACCCCTCCACTTT. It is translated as CASRDDRGYSPLHF.

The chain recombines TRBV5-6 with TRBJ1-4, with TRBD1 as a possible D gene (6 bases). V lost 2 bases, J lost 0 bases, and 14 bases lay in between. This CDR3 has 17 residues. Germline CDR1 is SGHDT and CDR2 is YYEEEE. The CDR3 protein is CASSLLARQATNEKLFF. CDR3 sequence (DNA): TGTGCCAGCAGCTTACTTGCCAGACAGGCAACTAATGAAAAACTGTTTTTT.

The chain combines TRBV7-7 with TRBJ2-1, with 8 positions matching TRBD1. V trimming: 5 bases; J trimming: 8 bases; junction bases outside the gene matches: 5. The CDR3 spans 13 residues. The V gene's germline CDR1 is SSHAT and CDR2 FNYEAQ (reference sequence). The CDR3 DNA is TGTGCCAGCAGCCGTGGACAGGGTGATGAGCAGTTCTTC. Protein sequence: CASSRGQGDEQFF.

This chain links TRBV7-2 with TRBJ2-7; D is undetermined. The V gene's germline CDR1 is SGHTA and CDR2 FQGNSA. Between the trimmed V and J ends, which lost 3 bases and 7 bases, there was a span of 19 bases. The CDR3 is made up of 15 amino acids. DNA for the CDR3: TGTGCCAGCAGCTTGACCCCGGAAACTTTCTATGAGCAGTACTTC. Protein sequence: CASSLTPETFYEQYF. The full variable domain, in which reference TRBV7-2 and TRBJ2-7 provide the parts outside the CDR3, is GAGVSQSPSNKVTEKGKDVELRCDPISGHTALYWYRQSLGQGLEFLIYFQGNSAPDKSGLPSDRFSAERTGGSVSTLTIQRTQQEDSAVYLCASSLTPETFYEQYFGPGTRLTVT.

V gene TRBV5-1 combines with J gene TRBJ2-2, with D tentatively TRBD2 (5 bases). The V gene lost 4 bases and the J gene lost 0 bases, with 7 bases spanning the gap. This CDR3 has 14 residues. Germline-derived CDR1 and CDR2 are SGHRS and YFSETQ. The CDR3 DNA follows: TGCGCCAGCAGCGGAGCGGCGAACACCGGGGAGCTGTTTTTT. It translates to CASSGAANTGELFF.

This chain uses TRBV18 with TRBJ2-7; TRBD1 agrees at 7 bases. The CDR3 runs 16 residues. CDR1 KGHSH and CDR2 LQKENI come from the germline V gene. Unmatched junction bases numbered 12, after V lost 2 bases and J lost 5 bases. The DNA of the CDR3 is TGTGCCAGCTCACCAATGAGGGGGCAGGCCCTCCACGAGCAGTACTTC. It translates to CASSPMRGQALHEQYF.

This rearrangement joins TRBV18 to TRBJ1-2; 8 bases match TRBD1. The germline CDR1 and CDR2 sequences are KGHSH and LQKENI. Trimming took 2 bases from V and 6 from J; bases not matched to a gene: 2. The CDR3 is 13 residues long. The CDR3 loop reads CASSPDRGDGYTF. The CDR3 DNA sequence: TGTGCCAGCTCACCAGACAGGGGCGATGGCTACACCTTC.

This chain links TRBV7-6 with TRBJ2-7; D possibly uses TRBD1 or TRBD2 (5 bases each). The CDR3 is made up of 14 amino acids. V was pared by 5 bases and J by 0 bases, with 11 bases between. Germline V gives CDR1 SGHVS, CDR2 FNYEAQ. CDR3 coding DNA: TGTGCCAGCAGCGTTACCGGGACCTCCTACGAGCAGTACTTC. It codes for CASSVTGTSYEQYF.